Reported below is one T cell receptor (beta chain). This sample is part of a study of blood T cell repertoires in COVID-19. The authors' processing: Amplified reference gene primers provided the basis for estimating nucleated cell counts. The repertoire was sequenced with immunoSEQ multiplex PCR; TCRdb's copy has only in-frame clones and lacks some. The V and J calls and clone size are taken from that table; D and trimming were inferred from the DNA. This sample yields about 100,000 clones, of which 85% to 90% are seen a single time; approximately 1.6% belongs to the top ten. The CDR3 is made up of 15 amino acids. V trimming: 0 bases; J trimming: 6 bases; junction bases outside the gene matches: 2. Germline lookup yields CDR1 MRHNA and CDR2 SNTAGT.

The source material was peripheral blood. The receptor was isolated from a human donor with active COVID-19. The donor label of this sample is uncertain. The V and J genes are TRBV6-4 and TRBJ2-1; 10 bases agree with TRBD2. The CDR3 nucleotides read TGTGCCAGCAGTGACTCCTCTAGCGGGGGCAATGAGCAGTTCTTC. It codes for CASSDSSSGGNEQFF.